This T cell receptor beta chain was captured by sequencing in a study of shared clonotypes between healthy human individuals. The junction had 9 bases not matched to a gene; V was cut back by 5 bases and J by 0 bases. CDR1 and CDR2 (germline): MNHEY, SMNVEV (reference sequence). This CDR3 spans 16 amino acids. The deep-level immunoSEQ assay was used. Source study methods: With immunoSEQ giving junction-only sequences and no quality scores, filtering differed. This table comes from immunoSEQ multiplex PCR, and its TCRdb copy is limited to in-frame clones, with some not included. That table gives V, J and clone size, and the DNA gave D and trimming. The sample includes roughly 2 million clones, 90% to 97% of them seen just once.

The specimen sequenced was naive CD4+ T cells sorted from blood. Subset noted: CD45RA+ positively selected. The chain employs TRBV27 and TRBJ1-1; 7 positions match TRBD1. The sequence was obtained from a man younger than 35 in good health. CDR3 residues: CASSRDRLTMNTEAFF. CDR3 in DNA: TGTGCCAGCAGTCGGGACAGATTAACGATGAACACTGAAGCTTTCTTT.